This T cell receptor (gamma chain) was observed in a study of human gamma delta and Vdelta1 T cells (dated by TCRdb to the late 2010s). About the full investigation: The study examined Delta One T cells, which are Vd1+ gamma-delta T cells, as cytotoxic effectors against acute myeloid leukemia.

This clone was counted a few times. Its target antigen remains unknown. An end of the junction differs from the germline gene, which may be a read error. The CDR3 goes from the cysteine to the phenylalanine over 9 residues. The sequence is cut down to CDR3 DNA, 27 bases in frame from base 1. The germline V gene provides CDR1 EGSTGY and CDR2 YDSYTSSV. General study outcomes and caveats: According to the report, Delta One T cells were polyclonal and showed broad cytotoxic targeting of acute myeloid leukemia.

The library was obtained by PCR. The sequencer listed for this sample is Illumina MiSeq. The public reads were reprocessed by TCRdb using CATT, and rows of matching DNA were later combined. This sample gives 8,500 to 9,500 gamma-chain clones in total; around 45% of them show up just once. Roughly 2.4% of the sample comes from the top ten. The specimen sequenced was Vdelta1 gamma-delta T cells from blood grown in culture (DOT cells). The sample's cell subset or site label is to be understood as: Delta One T cells, in vitro expanded/differentiated Vd1+ gamma-delta T cells. This receptor was identified in a human donor in good health. This chain joins TRGV4 to TRGJ1 or TRGJ2. The DNA reads as follows: TGCACCACTAATTATAAGAAACTCTTT. The resulting protein is CTTNYKKLF.